Listed here are 3 T cell receptor beta chains from one sample, sequenced in a study of T-cell memory formation after mild COVID-19. Each CDR3 protein is one row after TCRdb ran MiXCR on the 5' RACE reads. The sample holds more than 400,000 distinct CDR3 sequences, roughly 20% seen once. The sequenced sample was PBMCs or a T cell subset sorted from them (not recorded which). These receptors were taken from an adult woman who had mild COVID-19 (a few samples of this study predate the infection). Cell type and time point are not known.

V and J are TRBV6-2 or TRBV6-3 and TRBJ2-3, with 14 positions matching TRBD2. V was clipped by 5 bases and J by 2 bases; unmatched bases: 12. The CDR3 runs to 19 residues. Germline V lookup: CDR1 MNHEY, CDR2 SVGEGT. CDR3 region: CASSRPGTSGSLNTDTQYF. The CDR3 DNA sequence: TGTGCCAGCAGTCGACCGGGGACTAGCGGGAGCCTAAACACAGATACGCAGTATTTT.

A few counts support this clonotype. The chain uses TRBV20-1 and TRBJ2-3; 7 positions match TRBD2. Losses at the gene ends were 2 bases for V and 3 bases for J; bases not matched to a gene: 5. Germline V CDR1 and CDR2: DFQATT, SNEGSKA (reference sequence). The CDR3 is 14 amino acids. CDR3 bases: TGCAGTGCTAGACCCGGGGGGAAAACAGATACGCAGTATTTT. Translated, it gives CSARPGGKTDTQYF.

This chain connects TRBV12-3 or TRBV12-4 to TRBJ1-2; the D gene is possibly TRBD1 (6 bases). This CDR3 spans 16 amino acids. V was cut by 6 bases and J by 4 bases, with 21 bases left in between. The CDR3 sequence: CASRPPRGGDIYGYTF. The CDR3 DNA follows: TGTGCCAGCAGACCTCCCCGCGGGGGGGACATCTATGGCTACACCTTC.